Presented here are 20 T cell receptor beta chains from one specimen sequenced in a study of cytomegalovirus exposure and HLA in healthy donors. The PCR used 60 Vbeta and 13 Jbeta primers. This table comes from immunoSEQ multiplex PCR, and its TCRdb copy is limited to in-frame clones, with some not included. The sample shows 100,000 to 150,000 clones, 73% of them seen only once. Sequenced: PBMCs. Receptors were obtained from a woman aged 40-49 years in good health and CMV-seronegative.

The rearrangement uses TRBV7-2 and TRBJ2-1; 12 bases are shared with TRBD2. The V segment lost 0 bases and the J segment 7 bases; nucleotides outside the gene matches: 7. The CDR3 is made up of 17 amino acids. Germline lookup yields CDR1 SGHTA and CDR2 FQGNSA. The CDR3: CASSLAGRLAGANEQFF. DNA for the CDR3: TGTGCCAGCAGCTTAGCGGGGAGACTAGCGGGGGCGAATGAGCAGTTCTTC.

The chain combines TRBV7-2 with TRBJ2-5; TRBD1 might be the D (5 bases). CDR3 size: 16 residues. Germline loops: CDR1 SGHTA, CDR2 FQGNSA. The V end was cut by 1 base, the J end by 6 bases, with 18 bases between. CDR3 coding DNA: TGTGCCAGCAGCTTAGGGGTCGGGCAGGGTGGACAGACCCAGTACTTC. The encoded protein is CASSLGVGQGGQTQYF.

The chain recombines TRBV11-2 with TRBJ1-5, with D possibly being TRBD1 (6 bases). The V gene's germline CDR1 is SGHAT and CDR2 FQNNGV. The CDR3 covers 15 residues. V was cut by 5 bases and J by 3 bases, with 14 bases left in between. This CDR3 is CASSPRTEINQPQHF. The CDR3 bases are TGTGCCAGCAGCCCCCGGACAGAGATCAATCAGCCCCAGCATTTT.

This clone was counted a few times. The chain carries TRBV9 and TRBJ1-2, with D maybe TRBD1 (6 bases). Trimming cost V 4 bases and J 4 bases, with 14 bases left between them. The CDR3 consists of 14 residues. Germline values: CDR1 SGDLS, CDR2 YYNGEE. DNA of the CDR3: TGTGCCAGCAGCCCGCCAGGGGCAGCCTATGGCTACACCTTC. Translating gives CASSPPGAAYGYTF. Full variable domain (missing parts from reference TRBV9 and TRBJ1-2): DSGVTQTPKHLITATGQRVTLRCSPRSGDLSVYWYQQSLDQGLQFLIQYYNGEERAKGNILERFSAQQFPDLHSELNLSSLELGDSALYFCASSPPGAAYGYTFGSGTRLTVV.

This clone was picked up a small number of times. The chain carries TRBV4-2 and TRBJ2-1, with TRBD2 identical over 8 bases. J was trimmed by 7 bases and V by 0 bases; bases with no gene match: 5. The CDR3 runs 15 residues. Germline lookup yields CDR1 LGHNA and CDR2 YNFKEQ. CDR3 DNA sequence: TGTGCCAGCAGCCAAGATCCGGGGGGGGTAAATGAGCAGTTCTTC. Translating it yields CASSQDPGGVNEQFF.

This clone was seen only once. V and J are TRBV19 and TRBJ2-7, with D possibly TRBD1 on 6 matching bases. This CDR3 has 15 residues. V shed 1 base and J shed 0 bases, with 10 bases lying between them. Germline V CDR1 and CDR2: LNHDA, SQIVND (reference sequence). The CDR3 DNA reads TGTGCCAGTAGTATAGCTGGCAGGGGCTCCTACGAGCAGTACTTC. As protein: CASSIAGRGSYEQYF.

The chain joins TRBV4-2 to TRBJ2-7, with TRBD2 matching over 10 bases. J gave up 10 bases and V 5 bases, and 11 bases lay outside the gene matches. The CDR3 is 14 residues long. Germline V gene data show CDR1 as LGHNA and CDR2 as YNFKEQ. CDR3 protein: CASSDLGTSDSQYF. The CDR3 nucleotides read TGTGCCAGCAGCGATCTGGGGACTAGCGATTCCCAGTACTTC.

V usage is TRBV7-3 and J usage is TRBJ2-5; 12 bases map to TRBD2. The V segment lost 6 bases and the J segment 2 bases; nucleotides outside the gene matches: 4. Per the germline V gene, CDR1 is SGHTA and CDR2 is FQGTGA. CDR3 length: 15 residues. CDR3 sequence (DNA): TGTGCCAGCAGTCGACTAGCGGGGGTTCAAGAGACCCAGTACTTC. It encodes CASSRLAGVQETQYF.

This clone was counted a few times. The chain couples TRBV4-3 to TRBJ2-3; TRBD2 might be the D (6 bases). Trimming removed 0 bases at V and 6 bases at J, with 16 bases between. Germline CDR1 LGHNA, CDR2 YSLEER. CDR3 length equals 16 residues. Here the CDR3 reads CASSQEGRLGSDTQYF. The CDR3 nucleotides read TGCGCCAGCAGCCAAGAGGGCCGACTAGGGTCGGATACGCAGTATTTT.

This clone has just a few counts. The rearrangement links TRBV7-2 to TRBJ2-3; D is ambiguous. This CDR3 is 14 amino acids long. Germline V gives CDR1 SGHTA, CDR2 FQGNSA. The V end lost 5 bases, the J end lost 6 bases, and 15 bases lay between the germline ends. The CDR3 here is CASSPPPVLDTQYF. In nucleotides, the CDR3 is TGTGCCAGCAGCCCCCCGCCGGTCCTTGATACGCAGTATTTT.

J is TRBJ2-3 and V is TRBV7-3; D is unclear. Germline assignment: CDR1 SGHTA and CDR2 FQGTGA. The CDR3 contains 16 residues. The V end was cut by 4 bases, the J end by 6 bases, with 20 bases between. The CDR3 coding sequence is TGTGCCAGCAGCTCCCAGCCACCACACAGTTTTGATACGCAGTATTTT. Amino acid sequence: CASSSQPPHSFDTQYF. The variable domain in full, completed from reference TRBV7-3 and TRBJ2-3, reads GAGVSQTPSNKVTEKGKYVELRCDPISGHTALYWYRQSLGQGPEFLIYFQGTGAADDSGLPNDRFFAVRPEGSVSTLKIQRTERGDSAVYLCASSSQPPHSFDTQYFGPGTRLTVL.

In regard to this clone: One junction end disagrees with the germline gene, perhaps due to a read error. The V and J genes are TRBV7-9 and TRBJ2-3; TRBD2 matches 12 bases. Germline values: CDR1 SEHNR, CDR2 FQNEAQ (reference sequence). The CDR3 has 17 amino acids. The CDR3 DNA follows: TGTTCCAGCCACTTCCCCTCGACTAGCGGGAGCCCAGATACGCAGTATTTT. It encodes CSSHFPSTSGSPDTQYF.

The chain carries TRBV11-2 and TRBJ1-2; no clear D. The CDR3 covers 17 residues. Germline V gene sequence: CDR1 SGHAT, CDR2 FQNNGV. V lost 1 base and J lost 0, with 15 bases in between. Written as DNA, the CDR3 is TGTGCCAGCAGCTTAGTGGTCGATTGGCAAGCTAACTATGGCTACACCTTC. This translates into CASSLVVDWQANYGYTF.

V and J are TRBV7-3 and TRBJ2-2; D unresolved. Germline lookup yields CDR1 SGHTA and CDR2 FQGTGA. The CDR3 has 20 residues. V was shortened by 4 bases and J by 0 bases, with 24 bases between the two germline ends. The CDR3 nucleotides are TGTGCCAGCAGCTCTAGACTCATAACACCGCATCAACCGAACACCGGGGAGCTGTTTTTT. Protein product: CASSSRLITPHQPNTGELFF.

The table lists this clone with a count of one. The chain couples TRBV27 to TRBJ2-3; the D gene is possibly TRBD2 (7 bases). The CDR3 runs 15 residues. Germline V CDR1 and CDR2: MNHEY, SMNVEV (reference sequence). V shed 3 bases and J shed 2 bases, with 12 bases lying between them. CDR3 nucleotide sequence: TGTGCCAGCAGTTTTAGTCGGGGGGCCACAGATACGCAGTATTTT. It codes for CASSFSRGATDTQYF.

This clone was counted between two and nine times. The V call is TRBV6-6, the J call TRBJ2-7; 9 nucleotides match TRBD1. The ends lost 4 bases at V and 3 bases at J; junction bases unmatched: 7. From germline, CDR1 is MNHNY and CDR2 SVGAGI (reference sequence). The CDR3 has 15 residues. Here the CDR3 reads CASSSLTGGGYEQYF. The CDR3 region has the DNA TGTGCCAGCAGTTCACTCACAGGGGGCGGCTACGAGCAGTACTTC.

The chain combines TRBV7-6 with TRBJ2-5, with 9 bases aligning to TRBD1. V lost 2 bases to trimming and J lost 3 bases; unmatched junction nucleotides: 10. The germline V gene has CDR1 SGHVS and CDR2 FNYEAQ. There are 17 residues in the CDR3. The CDR3 bases are TGTGCCAGCAGCTTACGGGACACCCGGACAGGGGAAGAGACCCAGTACTTC. Encoded protein: CASSLRDTRTGEETQYF. Combining the CDR3 with reference TRBV7-6 and TRBJ2-5 gives the whole variable domain GAGVSQSPRYKVTKRGQDVALRCDPISGHVSLYWYRQALGQGPEFLTYFNYEAQQDKSGLPNDRFSAERPEGSISTLTIQRTEQRDSAMYRCASSLRDTRTGEETQYFGPGTRLLVL.

The CDR3 region is CASSLGTGRHEQYF. The CDR3 region has the DNA TGTGCCAGCAGTTTGGGGACAGGGCGCCACGAGCAGTACTTC. This rearrangement joins TRBV28 to TRBJ2-7, with 9 bases aligning to TRBD1. The CDR3 is 14 amino acids. V lost 3 bases and J lost 5; bases outside the gene matches: 5. CDR1 is MDHEN and CDR2 is SYDVKM in the germline V gene.

As for this clone: An end of the junction differs from the germline gene, which may be a read error. The chain recombines TRBV7-9 with TRBJ1-4; TRBD1 might be the D (5 bases). The germline V gene encodes CDR1 SEHNR and CDR2 FQNEAQ (reference sequence). This CDR3 is 16 amino acids long. In DNA form, the CDR3 reads TGTTCCAGCAGCTTAGCACAGGTTGCAACTAATGAAAAACTGTTTTTT. Protein product: CSSSLAQVATNEKLFF. The entire variable domain, with the rest obtained from reference TRBV7-9 and TRBJ1-4, is as follows: DTGVSQNPRHKITKRGQNVTFRCDPISEHNRLYWYRQTLGQGPEFLTYFQNEAQLEKSRLLSDRFSAERPKGSFSTLEIQRTEQGDSAMYLCSSSLAQVATNEKLFFGSGTQLSVL.

This chain connects TRBV14 to TRBJ1-1, with a possible D match to TRBD1 (6 bases). Germline lookup yields CDR1 SGHDN and CDR2 FVKESK. The CDR3 is 18 residues long. V lost 2 bases and J 0 bases, leaving 19 bases between the germline ends. Here the CDR3 reads CASSQSMRQVRMNTEAFF. DNA for the CDR3: TGTGCCAGCAGCCAAAGTATGAGACAGGTCCGCATGAACACTGAAGCTTTCTTT. The whole variable domain, remainder taken from reference TRBV14 and TRBJ1-1, is EAGVTQFPSHSVIEKGQTVTLRCDPISGHDNLYWYRRVMGKEIKFLLHFVKESKQDESGMPNNRFLAERTGGTYSTLKVQPAELEDSGVYFCASSQSMRQVRMNTEAFFGQGTRLTVV.